Listed here are 23 T cell receptor beta chains from one sample, sequenced in a study of early T cells in non-severe SARS-CoV-2 infection. TCRdb used MiXCR to reprocess the 5' RACE reads, holding one entry per CDR3 protein. The repertoire holds tens of thousands of distinct CDR3 sequences, more than 7.5% seen once, with roughly 3.5% in the top ten. The specimen was whole blood. These receptors all stem from an adult who was a healthcare worker with PCR-confirmed SARS-CoV-2 infection or an uninfected control (not recorded which).

The rearrangement uses TRBV20-1 and TRBJ2-7, with 10 bases identical to TRBD2. V trimming: 0 bases; J trimming: 3 bases; junction bases outside the gene matches: 2. This CDR3 region has 14 residues. Germline CDR1 is DFQATT and CDR2 is SNEGSKA (reference sequence). CDR3 nucleotides: TGCAGTGCTAGAGATCCTAGCGGGAGCTACGAGCAGTACTTC. Encoded protein: CSARDPSGSYEQYF.

The J gene is TRBJ1-2, the V gene TRBV6-1; D not resolved. Trimming removed 6 bases from V and 0 bases from J, with 8 bases in between. The CDR3 has 13 residues. The germline gives CDR1 MNHNS, CDR2 SASEGT. This CDR3 is CASRHKTNYGYTF. The CDR3 coding sequence is TGTGCCAGCAGACACAAAACTAACTATGGCTACACCTTC.

This clonotype was observed a few times. This chain links TRBV28 with TRBJ2-1; possibly TRBD2 for D (6 bases). Germline V lookup: CDR1 MDHEN, CDR2 SYDVKM. The CDR3 runs to 14 residues. Deletions cut 5 bases from V and 7 bases from J, with 15 bases between. CDR3 nucleotides: TGTGCCAGCAGTCCATTCGGGAGTCAGAATGAGCAGTTCTTC. Residues: CASSPFGSQNEQFF.

This clonotype was seen a few times. The J gene is TRBJ2-1, the V gene TRBV7-3; 9 nucleotides agree with TRBD2. Trimming took 2 bases from V and 2 from J; bases not matched to a gene: 1. CDR3 length: 15 residues. Germline V gives CDR1 SGHTA, CDR2 FQGTGA. CDR3 nucleotides: TGTGCCAGCAGCTTAGCTAGCGGGGCCTACAATGAGCAGTTCTTC. Its protein product is CASSLASGAYNEQFF.

This clonotype came up many times. The chain joins TRBV29-1 to TRBJ2-7, with unresolved D. Germline CDR1 and CDR2: SQVTM and ANQGSEA. The CDR3 spans 12 residues. V shed 7 bases and J shed 2 bases, with 12 bases lying between them. CDR3 sequence reads: CSAETHPYEQYF. The CDR3 DNA reads as TGCAGCGCTGAGACACACCCCTACGAGCAGTACTTC.

This chain links TRBV19 with TRBJ2-2; D unclear. The germline V gene encodes CDR1 LNHDA and CDR2 SQIVND (reference sequence). Trimming left V 8 bases short and J 7 bases short, with 11 bases between. CDR3 length equals 12 residues. CDR3 bases: TGTGCCAGTCCGGACCCAATCGGGGAGCTGTTTTTT. Its protein is CASPDPIGELFF.

A few counts support this clonotype. The J gene is TRBJ2-7, the V gene TRBV11-2, with 7 bases identical to TRBD1. The CDR3 spans 14 residues. J lost 2 bases, V lost 0 bases, and 1 base had no gene match. Germline V lookup: CDR1 SGHAT, CDR2 FQNNGV. In DNA, the CDR3 is TGTGCCAGCAGCTTAGAGAGGGGGCCCTACGAGCAGTACTTC. Protein product: CASSLERGPYEQYF.

This clonotype was observed a single time. One base away lies a much larger clone, so this may be a sequencing read error. V gene TRBV2 combines with J gene TRBJ1-1; 8 bases fit TRBD1. There are 14 residues in the CDR3. CDR1 SNHLY and CDR2 FYNNEI come from the germline V gene. The CDR3 DNA reads as TGTGCCGGCAGTGCTCCAGGGGGCCGCACTGAAGCTTTCTTT. Translating gives CAGSAPGGRTEAFF.

The chain joins TRBV20-1 to TRBJ1-2; tentative D call: TRBD1 (5 bases). The germline gives CDR1 DFQATT, CDR2 SNEGSKA (reference sequence). The CDR3 spans 13 residues. With 1 base removed from V and 7 bases from J, the gap between germline ends came to 13 bases. CDR3 protein: CSARAPRGFGYTF. Here the CDR3 DNA reads TGCAGTGCTAGAGCTCCTAGGGGATTTGGCTACACCTTC.

The chain links TRBV4-2 to TRBJ2-2; 8 nucleotides agree with TRBD1. The CDR3 extends over 15 amino acids. Per germline, CDR1 LGHNA and CDR2 YNFKEQ. V was pared by 7 bases and J by 0 bases, with 4 bases of the junction left unmatched. The CDR3 region has the DNA TGTGCCAGCAATACAGGGGGAGCGAACACCGGGGAGCTGTTTTTT. Amino acids: CASNTGGANTGELFF.

The chain links TRBV28 to TRBJ2-7, with D maybe TRBD1 (6 bases). This CDR3 spans 12 amino acids. Trimming took 8 bases from V and 5 from J, leaving 13 bases between them. CDR1 is MDHEN, CDR2 SYDVKM, per germline. In nucleotides, the CDR3 is TGTGCCAGCGGTACCCGGACAGACGAGCAGTACTTC. Translated, it gives CASGTRTDEQYF.

This clonotype was seen ten or more times. This sequence joins TRBV27 and TRBJ2-7, with 7 bases lining up with TRBD1. V shed 3 bases and J 0 bases; nucleotides not matched to a gene: 5. This CDR3 region has 15 residues. CDR1 and CDR2 from the germline V gene are MNHEY and SMNVEV (reference sequence). This CDR3 is CASSFKGANSYEQYF. The CDR3 DNA reads TGTGCCAGCAGTTTTAAGGGGGCCAACTCCTACGAGCAGTACTTC.

The rearrangement links TRBV20-1 to TRBJ1-1; TRBD1 might be the D (6 bases). With 7 bases removed from V and 3 bases from J, the gap between germline ends came to 9 bases. CDR3 length: 11 amino acids. CDR1 is DFQATT and CDR2 is SNEGSKA in the germline V gene (reference sequence). The CDR3 DNA reads TGCAGTGTTCAGGGGCACACTGAAGCTTTCTTT. Amino acid sequence: CSVQGHTEAFF.

This clonotype showed up many times. V gene TRBV5-1 combines with J gene TRBJ2-3, with D perhaps TRBD2 (5 bases). V was shortened by 1 base and J by 4 bases, with 10 bases between the two germline ends. Germline lookup yields CDR1 SGHRS and CDR2 YFSETQ. CDR3 length: 14 residues. The DNA for the CDR3 is TGCGCCAGCAGCTTGAAAGCGGTACCAGATACGCAGTATTTT. Protein sequence: CASSLKAVPDTQYF.

This clonotype showed up just a few times. The genes are TRBV4-1 and TRBJ2-1, with D tentatively TRBD1 (5 bases). The V and J ends lost 6 bases and 7 bases respectively, with 16 bases between them. Germline V lookup: CDR1 MGHRA, CDR2 YSYEKL. The CDR3 length is 14 residues. This chain's CDR3 is CASSHDSLGNEQFF. The CDR3 region has the DNA TGCGCCAGCAGTCACGACAGTCTCGGAAATGAGCAGTTCTTC.

This clonotype has ten or more counts. The V gene is TRBV7-6, the J gene TRBJ1-6, with 7 bases matching TRBD1. The CDR3 is made up of 15 amino acids. The germline V gene encodes CDR1 SGHVS and CDR2 FNYEAQ. V shed 1 base, J shed 7 bases, and the junction held 4 bases outside the gene matches. The CDR3 nucleotides read TGTGCCAGCAGCTTAGGGACAGGACCAAATTCACCCCTCCACTTT. This gives the protein CASSLGTGPNSPLHF.

In its sample, this clonotype was seen many times. The chain recombines TRBV7-2 with TRBJ2-5; 7 positions agree with TRBD1. V lost 0 bases, J lost 3 bases, and 4 bases stayed unmatched. The CDR3 loop spans 15 amino acids. In germline, CDR1 is SGHTA, CDR2 FQGNSA. The CDR3 DNA reads TGTGCCAGCAGCTTAGCGGGAACAGGGGAAGAGACCCAGTACTTC. Its protein is CASSLAGTGEETQYF. Based on the CDR3 plus reference TRBV7-2 and TRBJ2-5, the full variable domain is GAGVSQSPSNKVTEKGKDVELRCDPISGHTALYWYRQSLGQGLEFLIYFQGNSAPDKSGLPSDRFSAERTGGSVSTLTIQRTQQEDSAVYLCASSLAGTGEETQYFGPGTRLLVL.

The chain recombines TRBV2 with TRBJ2-4, with D possibly matching TRBD2 (5 bases). This CDR3 comprises 16 residues. Germline-derived CDR1 and CDR2 are SNHLY and FYNNEI. Deletions cut 3 bases from V and 0 bases from J, with 12 bases between. As DNA, the CDR3 is TGTGCCAGCAGTGATGGAAGGAGGCTAGCCAAAAACATTCAGTACTTC. Translation: CASSDGRRLAKNIQYF. Complete variable domain (other parts from reference TRBV2 and TRBJ2-4): EPEVTQTPSHQVTQMGQEVILRCVPISNHLYFYWYRQILGQKVEFLVSFYNNEISEKSEIFDDQFSVERPDGSNFTLKIRSTKLEDSAMYFCASSDGRRLAKNIQYFGAGTRLSVL.

This clonotype appeared a few times. The chain uses TRBV29-1 and TRBJ2-5, with 7 bases fitting TRBD2. J was trimmed by 5 bases and V by 7 bases; bases with no gene match: 7. The CDR3 has 12 amino acids. Germline V CDR1 and CDR2: SQVTM, ANQGSEA. CDR3 sequence: CSAAGGEETQYF. CDR3 sequence (DNA): TGCAGCGCCGCTGGGGGGGAGGAGACCCAGTACTTC.

There are many counts of this clonotype. This sequence joins TRBV4-2 and TRBJ2-7, with D possibly TRBD2 on 6 matching bases. V shed 4 bases and J shed 4 bases, with 17 bases lying between them. The germline V gene encodes CDR1 LGHNA and CDR2 YNFKEQ. This CDR3 region has 15 residues. In DNA form, the CDR3 reads TGTGCCAGCAGCCCCCTTTGGGCGGGACGTTACGAGCAGTACTTC. Translating it yields CASSPLWAGRYEQYF.

This clonotype appeared many times. J is TRBJ2-7 and V is TRBV29-1; D unclear. The CDR3 runs to 11 residues. The V and J ends lost 5 bases and 0 bases respectively, with 5 bases between them. CDR1 and CDR2 from the germline V gene are SQVTM and ANQGSEA. CDR3 coding DNA: TGCAGCGTTCGGAGCTCCTACGAGCAGTACTTC. Its protein is CSVRSSYEQYF.

This clonotype was seen ten or more times. The chain recombines TRBV30 with TRBJ2-4; 9 nucleotides agree with TRBD1. The trim removed 2 bases at V and 8 bases at J, leaving 10 bases unmatched. The V gene's germline CDR1 is GTSNPN and CDR2 SVGIG (reference sequence). The CDR3 is 15 amino acids. The CDR3 loop reads CAWSPRDREVDIQYF. CDR3 in DNA: TGTGCCTGGAGTCCCAGGGACAGGGAGGTGGACATTCAGTACTTC. Drawing the rest from reference TRBV30 and TRBJ2-4, the complete variable domain is SQTIHQWPATLVQPVGSPLSLECTVEGTSNPNLYWYRQAAGRGLQLLFYSVGIGQISSEVPQNLSASRPQDRQFILSSKKLLLSDSGFYLCAWSPRDREVDIQYFGAGTRLSVL.

This clonotype was counted at least ten times. The chain uses TRBV6-1 and TRBJ1-5, with 7 bases fitting TRBD1. The CDR3 has 16 amino acids. V lost 0 bases to trimming and J lost 7 bases; unmatched junction nucleotides: 9. Germline CDR1 MNHNS, CDR2 SASEGT. The CDR3 here is CASSEAGRRGHQPQHF. The CDR3 DNA reads TGTGCCAGCAGTGAAGCCGGTCGGAGGGGGCACCAGCCCCAGCATTTT.